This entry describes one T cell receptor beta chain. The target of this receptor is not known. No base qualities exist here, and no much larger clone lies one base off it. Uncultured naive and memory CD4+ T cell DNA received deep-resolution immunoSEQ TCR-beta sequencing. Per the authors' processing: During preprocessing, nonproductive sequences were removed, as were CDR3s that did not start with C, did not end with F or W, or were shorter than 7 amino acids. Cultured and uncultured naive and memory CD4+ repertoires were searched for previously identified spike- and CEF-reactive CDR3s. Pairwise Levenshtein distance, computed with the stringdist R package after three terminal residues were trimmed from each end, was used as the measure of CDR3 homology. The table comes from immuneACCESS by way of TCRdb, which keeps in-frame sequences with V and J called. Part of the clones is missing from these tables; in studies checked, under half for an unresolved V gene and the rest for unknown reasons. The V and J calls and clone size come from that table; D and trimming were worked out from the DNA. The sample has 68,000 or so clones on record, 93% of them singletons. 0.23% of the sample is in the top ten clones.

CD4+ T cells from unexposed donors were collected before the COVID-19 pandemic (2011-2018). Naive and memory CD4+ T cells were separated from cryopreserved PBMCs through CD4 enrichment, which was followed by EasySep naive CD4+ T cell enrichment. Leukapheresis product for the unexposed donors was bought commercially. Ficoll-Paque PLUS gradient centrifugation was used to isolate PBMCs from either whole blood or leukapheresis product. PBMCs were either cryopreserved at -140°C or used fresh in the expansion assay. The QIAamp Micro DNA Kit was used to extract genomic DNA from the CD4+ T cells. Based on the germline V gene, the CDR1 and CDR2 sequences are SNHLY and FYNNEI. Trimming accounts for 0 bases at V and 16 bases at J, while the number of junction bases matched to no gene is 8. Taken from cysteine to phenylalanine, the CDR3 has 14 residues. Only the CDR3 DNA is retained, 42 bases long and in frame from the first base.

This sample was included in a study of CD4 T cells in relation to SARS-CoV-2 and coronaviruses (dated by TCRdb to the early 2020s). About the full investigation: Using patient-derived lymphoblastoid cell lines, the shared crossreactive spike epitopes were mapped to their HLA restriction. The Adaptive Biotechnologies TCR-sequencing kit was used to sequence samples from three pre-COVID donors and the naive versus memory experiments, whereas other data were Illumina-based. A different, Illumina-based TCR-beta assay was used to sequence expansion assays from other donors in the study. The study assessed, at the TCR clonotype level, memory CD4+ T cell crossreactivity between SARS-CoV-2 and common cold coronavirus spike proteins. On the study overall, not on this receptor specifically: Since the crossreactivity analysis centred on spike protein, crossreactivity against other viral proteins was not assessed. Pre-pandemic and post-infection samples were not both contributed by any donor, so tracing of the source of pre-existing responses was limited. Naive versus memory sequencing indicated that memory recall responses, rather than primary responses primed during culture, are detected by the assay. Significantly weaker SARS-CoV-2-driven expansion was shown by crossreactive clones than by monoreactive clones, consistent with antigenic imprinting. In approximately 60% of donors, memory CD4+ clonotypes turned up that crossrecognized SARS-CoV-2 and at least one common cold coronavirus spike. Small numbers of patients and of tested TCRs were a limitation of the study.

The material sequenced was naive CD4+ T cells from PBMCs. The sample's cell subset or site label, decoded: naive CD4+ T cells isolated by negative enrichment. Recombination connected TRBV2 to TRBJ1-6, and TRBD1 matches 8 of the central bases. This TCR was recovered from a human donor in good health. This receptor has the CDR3 CASSEAEYTGGLHF. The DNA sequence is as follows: TGTGCCAGCAGTGAAGCCGAGTACACAGGGGGGCTCCACTTT.